The 24 T cell receptor beta chains below were found in one sample sequenced in a study of persistence of HIV-infected CD4 T cells. Sequencing used immunoSEQ version 4 in survey mode. Data came from immunoSEQ multiplex PCR; TCRdb stores just in-frame clones and leaves some out. The table lists roughly 16,000 clones, 65% of them singletons. Cells were stimulated with CMV-infected fibroblast lysates at 10 ug/mL. CD4+ T cells upregulating both CD40 ligand and CD69 were sorted as responding cells. These TCRs are of unknown antigen specificity. Sequenced here: CD4+ T cells sorted from PBMCs after roughly 18-hour stimulation, sampled from a patient who received antiretroviral therapy. The receptors derive from an adult woman with HIV who was CMV-seropositive.

This chain joins TRBV3-1 (or the pseudogene TRBV3-2) and TRBJ2-5; possibly TRBD1 for D (7 bases). The germline V gene has CDR1 LGHDT and CDR2 YNNKEL (reference sequence). The ends were cut back, 2 bases at V and 8 bases at J, with 18 bases in the middle. CDR3 length equals 15 residues. For the CDR3, the DNA is TGTGCCAGCAGCCAACGTGGAGGGGGCACCGAAACCCAGTACTTC. Protein sequence: CASSQRGGGTETQYF.

The table lists this clone with a few counts. The gene calls are TRBV4-1 and TRBJ1-5; D is undetermined. CDR1 is MGHRA and CDR2 is YSYEKL in the germline V gene. The CDR3 covers 14 residues. V gave up 4 bases and J gave up 7 bases, with 14 bases separating them. CDR3 amino acids: CASSLLPGRQPQHF. The DNA for the CDR3 is TGCGCCAGCAGCCTCCTCCCCGGTAGGCAGCCCCAGCATTTT.

V is TRBV6-5 and J is TRBJ1-4; TRBD1 matches at 9 bases. The V gene's germline CDR1 is MNHEY and CDR2 SVGAGI. Trimming at V came to 5 bases and at J to 8 bases, leaving 6 bases not matched to a gene. The CDR3 contains 14 residues. CDR3 in DNA: TGTGCCAGCAGTCGGACAGGGGCGCGAGAAAAACTGTTTTTT. This codes for CASSRTGAREKLFF.

The chain couples TRBV19 to TRBJ2-1, with D uncertain. Germline lookup yields CDR1 LNHDA and CDR2 SQIVND (reference sequence). V was cut by 0 bases and J by 2 bases, with 5 bases left in between. CDR3 length: 14 residues. The CDR3 coding sequence is TGTGCCAGTAGTATAGATCAAGCCTACAATGAGCAGTTCTTC. This sequence encodes CASSIDQAYNEQFF.

V and J are TRBV10-1 and TRBJ1-3; TRBD1 might be the D (5 bases). Trimming took 0 bases from V and 6 from J, leaving 9 bases between them. The germline V gene has CDR1 WNHNN and CDR2 SYGVQD (reference sequence). The CDR3 extends over 14 amino acids. The CDR3 region has the DNA TGCGCCAGCAGTGAGTCGGGACGACCAAACACCATATATTTT. It is translated as CASSESGRPNTIYF.

This clone was seen a handful of times. The chain links TRBV5-6 to TRBJ2-6; D is possibly TRBD1 (5 bases). With 5 bases removed from V and 1 base from J, the gap between germline ends came to 10 bases. This CDR3 is built from 15 residues. Germline V gene sequence: CDR1 SGHDT, CDR2 YYEEEE. As DNA, the CDR3 is TGTGCCAGCAGGGAAAGGGGTTCTGGGGCCAACGTCCTGACTTTC. It encodes CASRERGSGANVLTF.

This CDR3 is CSAGRGFNTEAFF. The CDR3 DNA sequence: TGCAGCGCCGGCAGGGGGTTCAACACTGAAGCTTTCTTT. This chain uses TRBV29-1 with TRBJ1-1; 7 positions agree with TRBD1. The V gene end was trimmed by 7 bases and the J gene end by 2 bases; junction bases not matched to a gene: 7. From germline, CDR1 is SQVTM and CDR2 ANQGSEA. There are 13 residues in the CDR3.

V gene TRBV29-1 combines with J gene TRBJ1-1; D is perhaps TRBD1 (5 bases). In germline, CDR1 is SQVTM, CDR2 ANQGSEA. Trimming took off 5 bases at V and 1 base at J, with 11 bases between the two ends. This CDR3 region has 13 residues. The CDR3 DNA follows: TGCAGCGTTCCTACCACAGGGAACACTGAAGCTTTCTTT. Protein: CSVPTTGNTEAFF.

This sequence joins TRBV11-2 and TRBJ2-3; possibly TRBD1 for D (5 bases). The germline V gene has CDR1 SGHAT and CDR2 FQNNGV. Trimming took off 1 base at V and 6 bases at J, with 17 bases between the two ends. This CDR3 has 16 residues. The CDR3 sequence: CASSLGGRAGVDTQYF. CDR3 in DNA: TGTGCCAGCAGCTTAGGCGGCAGGGCTGGGGTCGATACGCAGTATTTT.

This clone was counted only a few times. The chain employs TRBV3-1 (or the pseudogene TRBV3-2) and TRBJ1-6, with D possibly being TRBD1 (5 bases). Trimming cost V 7 bases and J 7 bases, with 11 bases left between them. CDR3 length: 13 amino acids. Germline lookup yields CDR1 LGHDT and CDR2 YNNKEL (reference sequence). In nucleotides, the CDR3 is TGTGCCAGCAAACGGGGCACGAATTCACCCCTCCACTTT. Translated, it gives CASKRGTNSPLHF.

This chain connects TRBV6-5 to TRBJ1-6; D remains unclear. CDR1 is MNHEY and CDR2 is SVGAGI in the germline V gene. Trimming left V 2 bases short and J 0 bases short, with 8 bases between. The CDR3 totals 16 residues. Here the CDR3 reads CASSYKGGSYNSPLHF. CDR3 nucleotides: TGTGCCAGCAGTTACAAGGGCGGCTCCTATAATTCACCCCTCCACTTT.

The chain carries TRBV5-1 and TRBJ1-3; D is unclear. Trimming removed 1 base from V and 0 bases from J, with 17 bases in between. Per the germline V gene, CDR1 is SGHRS and CDR2 is YFSETQ. The CDR3 is 18 amino acids. This chain's CDR3 is CASSLRPFLVDSGNTIYF. The CDR3 DNA follows: TGCGCCAGCAGCTTGCGACCCTTTTTGGTTGACTCTGGAAACACCATATATTTT. Together with reference TRBV5-1 and TRBJ1-3, the CDR3 gives the full variable domain: KAGVTQTPRYLIKTRGQQVTLSCSPISGHRSVSWYQQTPGQGLQFLFEYFSETQRNKGNFPGRFSGRQFSNSRSEMNVSTLELGDSALYLCASSLRPFLVDSGNTIYFGEGSWLTVV.

This clone appeared a few times. This chain joins TRBV4-1 and TRBJ2-3; 7 bases are a match to TRBD2. From germline, CDR1 is MGHRA and CDR2 YSYEKL. J gave up 4 bases and V 4 bases, and 8 bases lay outside the gene matches. This CDR3 is built from 15 residues. This CDR3 is CASSLSGTGADTQYF. The DNA for the CDR3 is TGCGCCAGCAGCCTAAGCGGGACCGGCGCAGATACGCAGTATTTT.

This sequence joins TRBV7-9 and TRBJ2-3; D unresolved. Trimming took 2 bases from V and 3 from J, leaving 0 bases between them. The CDR3 contains 11 residues. The V gene's germline CDR1 is SEHNR and CDR2 FQNEAQ (reference sequence). The CDR3 spells CASSLTDTQYF. CDR3 DNA: TGTGCCAGCAGCTTAACAGATACGCAGTATTTT.

The chain carries TRBV18 and TRBJ2-1; D might be TRBD1 (5 bases). The germline gives CDR1 KGHSH, CDR2 LQKENI. V was pared by 3 bases and J by 5 bases, with 20 bases between. This CDR3 spans 17 amino acids. The CDR3 region is CASSPSQGRRQNNEQFF. The CDR3 nucleotides are TGTGCCAGCTCACCCTCTCAGGGTAGGCGACAGAACAATGAGCAGTTCTTC.

V is TRBV19 and J is TRBJ1-4; 9 bases are shared with TRBD1. V trimming: 4 bases; J trimming: 6 bases; junction bases outside the gene matches: 6. The CDR3 spans 15 residues. Germline CDR1 and CDR2: LNHDA and SQIVND (reference sequence). CDR3 in amino acids: CASSTGTGRHEKLFF. In DNA, the CDR3 is TGTGCCAGTAGTACAGGGACAGGGCGTCATGAAAAACTGTTTTTT.

Relative to its sample, this clone is medium-sized (0.01 to 0.1%). The V call is TRBV5-8, the J call TRBJ2-4, with D perhaps matching TRBD1 (6 bases). Germline V lookup: CDR1 SGHTS, CDR2 YDEGEE. The CDR3 is 15 amino acids. Between the trimmed V and J ends, which lost 1 base and 9 bases, there was a span of 17 bases. CDR3: CASSLTDSGFSIQYF. The CDR3 DNA is TGTGCCAGCAGCTTGACGGACAGCGGTTTTAGCATTCAGTACTTC. Full variable domain (missing parts from reference TRBV5-8 and TRBJ2-4): EAGVTQSPTHLIKTRGQQATLRCSPISGHTSVYWYQQALGLGLQFLLWYDEGEERNRGNFPPRFSGRQFPNYSSELNVNALELEDSALYLCASSLTDSGFSIQYFGAGTRLSVL.

This rearrangement joins TRBV7-2 to TRBJ1-5, with TRBD1 matching over 11 bases. The CDR3 has 15 amino acids. Germline-derived CDR1 and CDR2 are SGHTA and FQGNSA. The trim removed 5 bases at V and 5 bases at J, leaving 5 bases unmatched. For the CDR3, the DNA is TGTGCCAGCAGCCCCGGGACAGGGGGATATCAGCCCCAGCATTTT. It codes for CASSPGTGGYQPQHF.

The V and J genes are TRBV24-1 and TRBJ2-2; D gene uncertain. V gave up 3 bases and J gave up 4 bases, with 5 bases separating them. This CDR3 region has 13 residues. Per germline, CDR1 KGHDR and CDR2 SFDVKD. The CDR3 region has the DNA TGTGCCACCAGTGATGGGTTCACCGGGGAGCTGTTTTTT. It encodes CATSDGFTGELFF.

Only a few counts were recorded for this clone. The gene calls are TRBV14 and TRBJ1-2; 10 nucleotides line up with TRBD1. The CDR3 totals 17 residues. Germline-derived CDR1 and CDR2 are SGHDN and FVKESK. The trim removed 0 bases at V and 8 bases at J, leaving 12 bases unmatched. The CDR3 region is CASSQEWVRQGAEGYTF. The CDR3 region has the DNA TGTGCCAGCAGCCAAGAGTGGGTTCGACAGGGGGCGGAAGGCTACACCTTC.

The sample holds a few counts of this clone. This chain uses TRBV6-1 with TRBJ2-7; D ambiguous. With 1 base removed from V and 4 bases from J, the gap between germline ends came to 5 bases. Germline V gene sequence: CDR1 MNHNS, CDR2 SASEGT. The CDR3 runs to 12 residues. The chain's CDR3 is CASSEVGYEQYF. Here the CDR3 DNA reads TGTGCCAGCAGTGAAGTGGGTTACGAGCAGTACTTC.

J is TRBJ1-2 and V is TRBV29-1; D uncertain. Trimming pared 3 bases from V and 0 bases from J, leaving 2 bases between. Germline loops: CDR1 SQVTM, CDR2 ANQGSEA. The CDR3 is 11 residues long. CDR3 protein: CSVEANYGYTF. DNA of the CDR3: TGCAGCGTTGAGGCTAACTATGGCTACACCTTC.

This clone is a singleton in its sample. The gene calls are TRBV29-1 and TRBJ1-6; 10 bases fit TRBD1. V lost 5 bases, J lost 10 bases, and 5 bases stayed unmatched. The CDR3 totals 13 residues. CDR1 is SQVTM, CDR2 ANQGSEA, per germline. CDR3 protein: CSVRTGGDSPLHF. The CDR3 nucleotides read TGCAGCGTTAGGACAGGGGGGGACTCACCCCTCCACTTT.

The gene calls are TRBV2 and TRBJ1-2; tentatively, D is TRBD1 (5 bases). Looked up from germline, CDR1 is SNHLY and CDR2 is FYNNEI. The germline V and J ends were trimmed by 1 base and 4 bases, with 13 bases remaining between them. The CDR3 is made up of 15 amino acids. The CDR3 coding sequence is TGTGCCAGCAGTGAAGGTCCTCGGGGGTCCTATGGCTACACCTTC. Protein sequence: CASSEGPRGSYGYTF.